This T cell receptor beta chain is drawn from a study of CD8+ T cells in alopecia areata. Notes on the study in general: More clonal than normal scalp was lesional scalp, particularly alopecia totalis/universalis.

Extracted RNA was reverse transcribed, and the resulting cDNA served as sequencing template. The protocol was immunoSEQ multiplex PCR, while the TCRdb copy is restricted to in-frame clones and leaves out a portion. The table shows 65,000 to 95,000 clones, with roughly half occurring only once. Punch biopsies of lesional scalp, plus peripheral blood, were taken from alopecia areata patients. A remark on this clone: Its antigen is not identified.

V was cut by 8 bases and J by 4 bases, with 8 bases left in between. There are 11 residues in the CDR3. The germline gives CDR1 SQVTM, CDR2 ANQGSEA. Material: NKG2D-high CD8+ T cells sorted from blood. The chain is built from TRBV29-1 and TRBJ2-2; D gene uncertain. The clonotype comes from a human donor with alopecia areata. The CDR3 here is CSIRSTGELFF. As DNA, the CDR3 is TGCAGCATTCGTTCCACCGGGGAGCTGTTTTTT.